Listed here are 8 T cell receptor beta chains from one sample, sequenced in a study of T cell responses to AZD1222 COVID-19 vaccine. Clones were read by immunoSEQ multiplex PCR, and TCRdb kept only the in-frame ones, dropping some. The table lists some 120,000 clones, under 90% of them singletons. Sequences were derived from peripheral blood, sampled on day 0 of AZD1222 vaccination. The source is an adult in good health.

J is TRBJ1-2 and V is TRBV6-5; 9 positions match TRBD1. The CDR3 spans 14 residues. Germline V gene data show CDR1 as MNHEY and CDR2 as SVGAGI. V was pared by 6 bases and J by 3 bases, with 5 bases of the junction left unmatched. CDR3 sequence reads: CASRTGGLDYGYTF. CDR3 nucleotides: TGTGCCAGCAGGACAGGGGGACTCGACTATGGCTACACCTTC.

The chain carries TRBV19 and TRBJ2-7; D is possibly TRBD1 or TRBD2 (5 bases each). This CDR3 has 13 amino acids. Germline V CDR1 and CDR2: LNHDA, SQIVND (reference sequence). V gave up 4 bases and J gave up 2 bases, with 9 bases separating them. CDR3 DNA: TGTGCCAGTAGTAGGGGGTCACCCTACGAGCAGTACTTC. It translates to CASSRGSPYEQYF.

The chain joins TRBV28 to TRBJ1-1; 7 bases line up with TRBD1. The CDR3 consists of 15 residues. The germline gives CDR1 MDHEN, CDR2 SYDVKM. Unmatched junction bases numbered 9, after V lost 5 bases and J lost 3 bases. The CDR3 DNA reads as TGTGCCAGCAGTCTCCCTGACAGGGCGGACACTGAAGCTTTCTTT. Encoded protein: CASSLPDRADTEAFF.

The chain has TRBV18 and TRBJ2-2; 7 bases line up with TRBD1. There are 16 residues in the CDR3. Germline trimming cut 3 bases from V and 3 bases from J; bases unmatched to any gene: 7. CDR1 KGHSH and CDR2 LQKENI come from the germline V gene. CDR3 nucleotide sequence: TGTGCCAGCTCACCCCCGGGACAGATATACACCGGGGAGCTGTTTTTT. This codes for CASSPPGQIYTGELFF.

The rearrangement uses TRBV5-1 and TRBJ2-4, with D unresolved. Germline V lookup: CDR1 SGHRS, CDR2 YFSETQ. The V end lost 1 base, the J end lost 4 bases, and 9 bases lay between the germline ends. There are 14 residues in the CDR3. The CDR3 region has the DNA TGCGCCAGCAGCTTGTCGGACGGGAAAAACATTCAGTACTTC. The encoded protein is CASSLSDGKNIQYF.

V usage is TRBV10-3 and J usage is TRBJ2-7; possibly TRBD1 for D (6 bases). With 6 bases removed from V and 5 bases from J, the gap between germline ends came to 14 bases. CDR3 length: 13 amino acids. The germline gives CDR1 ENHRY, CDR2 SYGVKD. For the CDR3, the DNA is TGTGCCATCAGAGAAGGGGGAGTGGACGAGCAGTACTTC. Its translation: CAIREGGVDEQYF.

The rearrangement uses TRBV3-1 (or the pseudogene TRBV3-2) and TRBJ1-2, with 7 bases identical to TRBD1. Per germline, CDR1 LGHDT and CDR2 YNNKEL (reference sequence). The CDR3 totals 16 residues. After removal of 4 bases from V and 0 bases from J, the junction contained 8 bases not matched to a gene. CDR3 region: CASSPSDRHSNYGYTF. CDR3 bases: TGTGCCAGCAGCCCATCGGACAGGCACTCTAACTATGGCTACACCTTC.

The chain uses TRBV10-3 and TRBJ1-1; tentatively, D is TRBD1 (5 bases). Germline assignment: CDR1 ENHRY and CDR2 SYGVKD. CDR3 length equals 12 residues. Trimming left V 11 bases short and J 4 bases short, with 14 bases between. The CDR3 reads CAVGSGSTEAFF. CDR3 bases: TGTGCCGTAGGGTCAGGGTCCACTGAAGCTTTCTTT.